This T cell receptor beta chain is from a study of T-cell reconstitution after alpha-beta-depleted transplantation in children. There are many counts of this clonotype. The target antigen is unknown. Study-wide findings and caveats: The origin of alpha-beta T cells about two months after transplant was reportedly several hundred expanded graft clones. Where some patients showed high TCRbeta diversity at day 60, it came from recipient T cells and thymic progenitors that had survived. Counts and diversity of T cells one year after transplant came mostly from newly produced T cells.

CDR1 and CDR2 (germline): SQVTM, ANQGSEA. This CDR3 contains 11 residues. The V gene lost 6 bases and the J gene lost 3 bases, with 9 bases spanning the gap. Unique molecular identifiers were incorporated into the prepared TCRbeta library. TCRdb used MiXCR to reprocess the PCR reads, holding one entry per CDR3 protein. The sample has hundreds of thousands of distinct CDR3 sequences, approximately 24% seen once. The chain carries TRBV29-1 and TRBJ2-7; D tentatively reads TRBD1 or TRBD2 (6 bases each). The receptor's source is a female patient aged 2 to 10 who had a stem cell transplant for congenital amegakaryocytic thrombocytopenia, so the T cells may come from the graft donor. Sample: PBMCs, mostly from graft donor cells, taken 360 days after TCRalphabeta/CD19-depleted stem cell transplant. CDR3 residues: CSVGGHYEQYF. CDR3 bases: TGCAGCGTGGGGGGCCACTACGAGCAGTACTTC.